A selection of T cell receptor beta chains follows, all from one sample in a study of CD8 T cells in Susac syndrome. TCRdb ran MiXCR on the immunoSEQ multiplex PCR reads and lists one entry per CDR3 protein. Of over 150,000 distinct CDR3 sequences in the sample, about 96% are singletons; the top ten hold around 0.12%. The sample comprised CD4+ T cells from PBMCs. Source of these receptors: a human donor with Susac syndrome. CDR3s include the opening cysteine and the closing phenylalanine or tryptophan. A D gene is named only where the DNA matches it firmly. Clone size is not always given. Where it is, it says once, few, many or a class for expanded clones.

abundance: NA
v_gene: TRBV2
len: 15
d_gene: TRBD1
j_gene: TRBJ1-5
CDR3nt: TGTGCCAGCAGTGAAGACAGGGGGCTTGGTCAGCCCCAGCATTTT
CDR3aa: CASSEDRGLGQPQHF

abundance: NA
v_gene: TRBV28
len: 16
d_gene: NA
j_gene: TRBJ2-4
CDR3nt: TGTGCCAGCAGTGGCTCCGGTCCGTTTATGGCCAACATTCAGTACTTC
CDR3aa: CASSGSGPFMANIQYF

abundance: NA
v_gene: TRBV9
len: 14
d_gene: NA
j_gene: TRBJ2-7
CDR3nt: TGTGCCAGCAGCCCTCATCCGAGCTCCTACGAGCAGTACTTC
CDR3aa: CASSPHPSSYEQYF

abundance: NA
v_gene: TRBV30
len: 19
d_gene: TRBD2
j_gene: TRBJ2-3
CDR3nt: TGTGCCTGGATGTACAGGGGACTAGCGGGAGGGATTAGCACAGATACGCAGTATTTT
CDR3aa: CAWMYRGLAGGISTDTQYF

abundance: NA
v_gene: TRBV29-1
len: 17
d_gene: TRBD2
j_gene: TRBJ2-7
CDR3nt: TGCAGCGTAATCCCCGGGACTAGCGGGGTCGGGCTACGAGAGCAGTACTTC
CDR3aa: CSVIPGTSGVGLREQYF

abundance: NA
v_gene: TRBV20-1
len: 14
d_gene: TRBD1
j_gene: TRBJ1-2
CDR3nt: TGCAGTGCTAGAGAGTGGACAGGGGGATATGGCTACACCTTC
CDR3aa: CSAREWTGGYGYTF

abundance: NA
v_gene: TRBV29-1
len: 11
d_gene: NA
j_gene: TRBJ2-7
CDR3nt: TGCAGCGTTGCCGATTCCTACGAGCAGTACTTC
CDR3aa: CSVADSYEQYF

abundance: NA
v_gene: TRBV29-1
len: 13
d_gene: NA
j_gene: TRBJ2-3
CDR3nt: TGCAGCGTTTTCAGGCGGCTCACAGATACGCAGTATTTT
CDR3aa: CSVFRRLTDTQYF

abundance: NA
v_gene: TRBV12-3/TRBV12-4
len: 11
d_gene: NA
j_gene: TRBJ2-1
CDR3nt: TGTGCCAGCAGTTCAACCCGCGAGCAGTTCTTC
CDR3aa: CASSSTREQFF

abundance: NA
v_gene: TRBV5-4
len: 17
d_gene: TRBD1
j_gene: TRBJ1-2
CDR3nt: TGTGCCAGCAGCCGGTTTAGTACGGGACAGGGGTCTAAAGGCTACACCTTC
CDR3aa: CASSRFSTGQGSKGYTF

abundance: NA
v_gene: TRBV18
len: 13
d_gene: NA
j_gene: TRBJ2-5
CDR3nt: TGTGCCAGCTCACCACCGAGTTCAGAGACCCAGTACTTC
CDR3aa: CASSPPSSETQYF

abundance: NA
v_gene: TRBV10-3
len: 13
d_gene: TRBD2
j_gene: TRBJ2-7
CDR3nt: TGTGCCATCAGTCCGCACTCGGGGGGCGAGCAGTACTTC
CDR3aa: CAISPHSGGEQYF

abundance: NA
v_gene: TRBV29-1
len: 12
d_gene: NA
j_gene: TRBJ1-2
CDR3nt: TGCAGCGTTGAAGTAGCCAGGGGTGGCTACACCTTC
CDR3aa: CSVEVARGGYTF

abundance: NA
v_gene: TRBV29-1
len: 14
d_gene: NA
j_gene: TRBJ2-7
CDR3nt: TGCAGCGTTGAGAGGAGCGACGGATCCTACGAGCAGTACTTC
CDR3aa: CSVERSDGSYEQYF

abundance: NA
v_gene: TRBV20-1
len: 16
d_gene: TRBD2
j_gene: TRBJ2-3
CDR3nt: TGCAGTGCGCAGGGAAAGGGACTAGCGGCTACAGATACGCAGTATTTT
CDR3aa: CSAQGKGLAATDTQYF

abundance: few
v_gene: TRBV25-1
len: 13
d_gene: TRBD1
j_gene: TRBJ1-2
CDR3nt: TGTGCCAGCAGTGGGACAGGGAACTATGGCTACACCTTC
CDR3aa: CASSGTGNYGYTF

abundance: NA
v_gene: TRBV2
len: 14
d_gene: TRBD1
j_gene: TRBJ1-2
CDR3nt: TGTGCCAGCAGTTTACTAGACAGGGGCCATGGCTACACCTTC
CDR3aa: CASSLLDRGHGYTF

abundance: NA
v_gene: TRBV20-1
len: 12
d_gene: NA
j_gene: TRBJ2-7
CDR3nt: TGCAGTGCTAGCCCAGGGTTCTACGAGCAGTACTTC
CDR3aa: CSASPGFYEQYF

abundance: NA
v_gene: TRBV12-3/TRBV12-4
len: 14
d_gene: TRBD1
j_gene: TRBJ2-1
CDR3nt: TGTGCCAGCGTGTGGGACAGCTCTGGGAATGAGCAGTTCTTC
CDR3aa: CASVWDSSGNEQFF

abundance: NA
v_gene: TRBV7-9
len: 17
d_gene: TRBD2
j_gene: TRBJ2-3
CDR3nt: TGTGCCAGCAGCAAAACCGGGACTAGCGGGGGCACAGATACGCAGTATTTT
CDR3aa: CASSKTGTSGGTDTQYF

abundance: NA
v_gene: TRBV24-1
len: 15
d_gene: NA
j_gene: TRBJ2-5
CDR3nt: TGTGCCACCAGTGATGTGGGTCGGGGACAAGAGACCCAGTACTTC
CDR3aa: CATSDVGRGQETQYF

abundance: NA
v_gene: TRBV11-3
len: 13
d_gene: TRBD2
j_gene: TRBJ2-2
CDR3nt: TGTGCCAGCCGCCAGCGGGAGTCCGGGGAGCTGTTTTTT
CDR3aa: CASRQRESGELFF

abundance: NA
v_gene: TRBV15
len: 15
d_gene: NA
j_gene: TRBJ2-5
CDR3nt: TGTGCCACCATGAGGGCCGGGGTAGTAGTGGAGACCCAGTACTTC
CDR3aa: CATMRAGVVVETQYF

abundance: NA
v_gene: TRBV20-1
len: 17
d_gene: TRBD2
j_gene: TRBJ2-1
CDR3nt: TGCAGTGCCCGAGACGACGGACGAAGCGGGGGCTACAATGAGCAGTTCTTC
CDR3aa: CSARDDGRSGGYNEQFF

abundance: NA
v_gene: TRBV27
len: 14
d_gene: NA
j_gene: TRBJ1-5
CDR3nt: TGTGCCAGCAGTCGGGGCAGGGAAAATCAGCCCCAGCATTTT
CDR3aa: CASSRGRENQPQHF

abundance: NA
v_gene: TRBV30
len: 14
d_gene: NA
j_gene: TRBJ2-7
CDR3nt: TGTGCCTGGAGTGTACTTGAAGTGGGCTACGAGCAGTACTTC
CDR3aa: CAWSVLEVGYEQYF

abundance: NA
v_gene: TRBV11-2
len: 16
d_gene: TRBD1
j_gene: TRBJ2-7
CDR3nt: TGTGCCAGCAGCTTAGTATCCGGGACAGGACGCTACGAGCAGTACTTC
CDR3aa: CASSLVSGTGRYEQYF

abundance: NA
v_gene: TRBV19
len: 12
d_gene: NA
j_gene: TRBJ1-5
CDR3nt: TGTGCCAGTTACAGCGCCAATCAGCCCCAGCATTTT
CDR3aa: CASYSANQPQHF

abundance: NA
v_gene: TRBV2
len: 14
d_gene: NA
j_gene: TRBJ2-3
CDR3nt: TGTGCCACCGCACAGGACGGGGCCACAGATACGCAGTATTTT
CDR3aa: CATAQDGATDTQYF

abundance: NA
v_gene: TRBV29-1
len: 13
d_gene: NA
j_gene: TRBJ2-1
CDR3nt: TGCAGCGTTGTCGTGACTAAAAACAATGAGCAGTTCTTC
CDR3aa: CSVVVTKNNEQFF

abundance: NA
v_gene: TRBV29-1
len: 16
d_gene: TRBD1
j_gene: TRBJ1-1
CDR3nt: TGCAGCGTTGAAGGGTACGGACAGGGTCGACAGAATGAAGCTTTCTTT
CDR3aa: CSVEGYGQGRQNEAFF

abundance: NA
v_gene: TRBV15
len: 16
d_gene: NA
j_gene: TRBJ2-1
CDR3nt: TGTGCCACCAGCAGAGATAGAGGGAACTTCTACAATGAGCAGTTCTTC
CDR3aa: CATSRDRGNFYNEQFF

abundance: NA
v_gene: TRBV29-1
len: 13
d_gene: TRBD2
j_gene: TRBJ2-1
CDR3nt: TGCAGCGTCAAAGCGGCGGGGGGGGATGAGCAGTTCTTC
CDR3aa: CSVKAAGGDEQFF

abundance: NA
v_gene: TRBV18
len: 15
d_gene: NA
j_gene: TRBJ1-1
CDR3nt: TGTGCCAGCTCACCACCCAGGTCTCGGAACACTGAAGCTTTCTTT
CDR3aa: CASSPPRSRNTEAFF

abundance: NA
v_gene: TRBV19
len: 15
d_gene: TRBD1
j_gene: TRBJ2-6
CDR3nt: TGTGCCAGTAGTAACGACAGGGCTGGGGCCAACGTCCTGACTTTC
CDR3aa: CASSNDRAGANVLTF

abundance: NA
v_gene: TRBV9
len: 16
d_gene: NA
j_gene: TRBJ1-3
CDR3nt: TGTGCCAGCAGCCCCCTGACGGGTCGCTCTGGAAACACCATATATTTT
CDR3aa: CASSPLTGRSGNTIYF

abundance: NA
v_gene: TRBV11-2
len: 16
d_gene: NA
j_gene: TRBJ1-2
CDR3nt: TGTGCCAGCAGCCTCGGGAGGGGTTCGAGCCCGTTAGGCTACACCTTC
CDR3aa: CASSLGRGSSPLGYTF

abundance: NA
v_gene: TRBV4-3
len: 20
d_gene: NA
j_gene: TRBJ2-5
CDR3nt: TGCGCCAGCAGCCAAGATAGGGGCCGAATCGGGACGACCAAGAGGGAGACCCAGTACTTC
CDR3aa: CASSQDRGRIGTTKRETQYF

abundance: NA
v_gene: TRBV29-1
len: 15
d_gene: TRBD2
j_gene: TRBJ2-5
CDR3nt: TGCAGCGTTGAAGGCCCCGGCGGGAGGGGGGAGACCCAGTACTTC
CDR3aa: CSVEGPGGRGETQYF

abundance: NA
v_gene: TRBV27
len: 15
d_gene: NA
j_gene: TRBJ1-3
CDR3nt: TGTGCCAGCAGTTTCAACCCAAGCTCTGGAAACACCATATATTTT
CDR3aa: CASSFNPSSGNTIYF

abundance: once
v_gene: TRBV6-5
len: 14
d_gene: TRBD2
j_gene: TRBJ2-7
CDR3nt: TGTGCCAGCAGTCAACTAGCGGGAGGGTCCGAGCAGTACTTC
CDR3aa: CASSQLAGGSEQYF

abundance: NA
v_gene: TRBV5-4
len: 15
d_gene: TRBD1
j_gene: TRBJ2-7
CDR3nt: TGTGCCAGCAGCCCAGTGGGACAGGGAGGTCACGAGCAGTACTTC
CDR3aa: CASSPVGQGGHEQYF

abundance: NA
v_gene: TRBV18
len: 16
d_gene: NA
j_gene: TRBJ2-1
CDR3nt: TGTGCCAGCTCACACGAAACAGGGTTCTCCTACAATGAGCAGTTCTTC
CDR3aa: CASSHETGFSYNEQFF

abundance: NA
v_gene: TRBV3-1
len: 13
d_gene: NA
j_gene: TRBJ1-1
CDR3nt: TGTGCCAGCAGCCGAGAGGGGCCCACTGAAGCTTTCTTT
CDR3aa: CASSREGPTEAFF

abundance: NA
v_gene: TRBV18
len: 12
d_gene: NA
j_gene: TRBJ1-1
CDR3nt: TGTGCCAGCTCACCCGCGACCACTGAAGCTTTCTTT
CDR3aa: CASSPATTEAFF

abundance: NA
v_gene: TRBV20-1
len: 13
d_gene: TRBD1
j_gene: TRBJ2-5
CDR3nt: TGCAGTGCTATAAGACAGGGGCAAGAGACCCAGTACTTC
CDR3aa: CSAIRQGQETQYF

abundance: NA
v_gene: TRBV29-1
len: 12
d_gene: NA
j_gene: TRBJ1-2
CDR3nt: TGCAGCGCCGAATCGGGGCGCGGGGGCTACACCTTC
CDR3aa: CSAESGRGGYTF

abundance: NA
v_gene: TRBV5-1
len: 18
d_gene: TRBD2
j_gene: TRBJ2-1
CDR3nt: TGCGCCAGCAGCCCGCTGACCTTGACTAGCGGGGGATACAATGAGCAGTTCTTC
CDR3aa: CASSPLTLTSGGYNEQFF